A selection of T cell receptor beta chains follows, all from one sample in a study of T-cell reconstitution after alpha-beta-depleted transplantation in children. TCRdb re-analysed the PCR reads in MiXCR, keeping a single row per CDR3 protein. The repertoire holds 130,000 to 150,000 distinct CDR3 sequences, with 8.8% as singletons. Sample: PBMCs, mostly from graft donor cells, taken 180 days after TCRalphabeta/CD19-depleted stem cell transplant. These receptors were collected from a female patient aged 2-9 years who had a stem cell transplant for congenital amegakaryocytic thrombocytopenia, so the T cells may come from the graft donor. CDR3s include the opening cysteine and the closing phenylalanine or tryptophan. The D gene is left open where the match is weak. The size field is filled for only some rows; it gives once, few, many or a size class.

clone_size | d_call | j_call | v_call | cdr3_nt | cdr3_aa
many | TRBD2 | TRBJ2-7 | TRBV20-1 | TGCAGTGCTAGAGATCCGGGACTAGCGGGAGCCTACGAGCAGTACTTC | CSARDPGLAGAYEQYF
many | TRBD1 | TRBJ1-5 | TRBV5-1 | TGCGCCAGCAGCTTCAGACAGGGCGGTCAGCCCCAGCATTTT | CASSFRQGGQPQHF
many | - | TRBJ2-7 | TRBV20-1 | TGCAGTGCTACGGGTCTCACGGGAGACCCCTCCTACGAGCAGTACTTC | CSATGLTGDPSYEQYF
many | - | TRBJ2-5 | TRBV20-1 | TGCAGTGTTTGGGGGAAAGAGACCCAGTACTTC | CSVWGKETQYF
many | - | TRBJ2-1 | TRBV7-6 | TGTGCCAGCAGCTTAGGGGGGACTGCAACTGAGCAGTTCTTC | CASSLGGTATEQFF
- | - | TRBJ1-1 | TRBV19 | TGTGCCAGCGACTCGAACACTGAAGCTTTCTTT | CASDSNTEAFF
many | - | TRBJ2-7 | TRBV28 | TGTGCCAGCAGGATGAACTACGAGCAGTACTTC | CASRMNYEQYF
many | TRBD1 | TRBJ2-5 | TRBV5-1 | TGCGCCAGCAGCAGCGGGACAGGGAACCAAGAGACCCAGTACTTC | CASSSGTGNQETQYF
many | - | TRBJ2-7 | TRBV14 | TGTGCCAGCAGCCAAGCCTTGAAGACAGGACGACTCTACGAGCAGTACTTC | CASSQALKTGRLYEQYF
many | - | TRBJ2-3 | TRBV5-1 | TGCGCCAGCAGCTTGCACAGCTCTAGCACAGATACGCAGTATTTT | CASSLHSSSTDTQYF
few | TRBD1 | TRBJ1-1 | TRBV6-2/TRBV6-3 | TGTGCCAGCAGTTACAGGGGGCGCAGGGACACTGAAGCTTTCTTT | CASSYRGRRDTEAFF
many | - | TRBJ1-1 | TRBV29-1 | TGCAGCGTTCCCACCACTGAAGCTTTCTTT | CSVPTTEAFF
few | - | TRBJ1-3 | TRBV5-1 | TGCGCCAGCAGCTTGCTCAGTATGAAGAATCGGTCCGGAAACACCATATATTTT | CASSLLSMKNRSGNTIYF
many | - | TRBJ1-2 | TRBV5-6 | TGTGCCAGCAGCCCACAGGTTAACTATGGCTACACCTTC | CASSPQVNYGYTF
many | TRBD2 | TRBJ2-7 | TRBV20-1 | TGCAGTGCTAGAGAATCGACTAGCGCGTTCTCCTACGAGCAGTACTTC | CSARESTSAFSYEQYF
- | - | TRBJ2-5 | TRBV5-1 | TGCGCCAGCAGCTTGCACCCACGCCAAGAGACCCAGTACTTC | CASSLHPRQETQYF
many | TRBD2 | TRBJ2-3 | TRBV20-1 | TGCAGTGCTAGAGTCCTACTAGCGGCGGAGCCCTCGCAGTATTTT | CSARVLLAAEPSQYF
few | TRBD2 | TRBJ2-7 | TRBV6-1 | TGTGCCAGCAGTGGCACTAGCGGGGGGCATTCCTACGAGCAGTACTTC | CASSGTSGGHSYEQYF
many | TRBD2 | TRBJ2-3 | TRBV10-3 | TGTGCCATCACTCGGACTAGCGGGAGGGCCAGTGATAGCACAGATACGCAGTATTTT | CAITRTSGRASDSTDTQYF
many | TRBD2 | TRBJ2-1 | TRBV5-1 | TGCGCCAGCAGGCGGGGGGGCTACAATGAGCAGTTCTTC | CASRRGGYNEQFF
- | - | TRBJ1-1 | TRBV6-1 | TGTGCCAGCAGTGAAACGGGACGCACTGAAGCTTTCTTT | CASSETGRTEAFF